A selection of T cell receptor beta chains follows, all from one sample in a study of OX40 agonist ivuxolimab in advanced cancers. The data were produced by immunoSEQ multiplex PCR, yet TCRdb's version contains in-frame clones alone and is incomplete. The sample lists 78,000 or so clones; around 91% were seen once. The sequencing used CD4+ or CD8+ T cells sorted from blood, collected in a trial of the OX40 agonist ivuxolimab. Every receptor here comes from an adult with an advanced solid tumor such as melanoma, head and neck, liver or kidney cancer. The CDR3 runs from the conserved cysteine through the conserved F or W.

v_gene | CDR3aa
TRBV6-6 | CASSYTPGQTQYF
TRBV5-6 | CASSSGQGRYGYTF
TRBV10-3 | CAIAGNTDTQYF
TRBV29-1 | CSEQNSYGYTF
TRBV5-1 | CASRGLATGVDEQYF
TRBV7-2 | CASSLGPSPADTQYF
TRBV30 | CANAGNTGELFF
TRBV5-4 | CASSFPSGAGELFF
TRBV19 | CASTLASGAIYGYTF
TRBV28 | CASSSFDPNSYNEQFF
TRBV20-1 | CSVGSEAFF
TRBV6-1 | CATRGQGRSGYEQYF
TRBV28 | CASSLFPSSYGYTF
TRBV15 | CATSRDLRVGGYTF
TRBV21-1 | CASSKAPPGGRGWTGELFF
TRBV18 | CASSPIGVDYGYTF
TRBV2 | CASSSDRFTEAFF
TRBV30 | CAWNRGSYEQYF
TRBV2 | CASGQTPGEGYTF
TRBV6-1 | CASIPGALSYNEQFF
TRBV27 | CASSPRQSPYEQYF
TRBV5-1 | CASSLDGATEAFF
TRBV1 | CTSSQDLIGTSGRQYEQYF
TRBV11-3 | CASSLDPQNEQYF
TRBV5-8 | CASRRVVETQYF
TRBV5-1 | CASSPGQANTGELFF
TRBV6-6 | CASGPQGLGYGYTF
TRBV5-8 | CASSGQGDRETQYF
TRBV7-7 | CARESGGGDEQYF
TRBV23-1 | CASDPTANREREAFF
TRBV6-5 | CASSYVGEQFF
TRBV2 | CASIPQVTANTGELFF
TRBV7-9 | CASSYKGLAGMNTGELFF
TRBV5-1 | CASSEGTSGSDTGELFF
TRBV7-2 | CASSPSTYNEQFF
TRBV11-1 | CASSSYSGSSLNEQFF
TRBV30 | CAWRPKRGRVDEQYF
TRBV5-1 | CASSPGQSTDTQYF
TRBV2 | CATKTGWQHQETQYF
TRBV16 | CASSQSSPNQPQHF
TRBV15 | CATSNPTSGRTTDTQYF
TRBV5-1 | CASSPGQPNTEAFF
TRBV29-1 | CSVAVANYGYTF
TRBV5-1 | CASSLAGNQETQYF
TRBV15 | CATSRGLGGGAETQYF
TRBV30 | CAWSVNTGELFF
TRBV6-1 | CASSWGRNTEAFF
TRBV5-1 | CASSFGAPAGNTIYF
TRBV29-1 | CSVRGPGGTNEKLFF
TRBV5-1 | CASQRGQSESYEQYF
TRBV19 | CASSIATTYNEQFF
TRBV9 | CASSVDRGPGGELFF
TRBV4-2 | CASSQGSANQPQHF
TRBV7-2 | CASSPFLGGIQYF
TRBV11-1 | CASSSQGARYEQYF